Included here is one TCR beta chain sequence, with context. Antigen specificity is unknown. Each CDR3 protein is one row after TCRdb ran MiXCR on the 5' RACE reads. Found here are approximately 88,000 distinct CDR3 sequences, approximately 9% of them singletons; the top ten hold 5.1%. The sample comes from a study of CD8 T cells in ankylosing spondylitis. Study findings and constraints: Within matched ankylosing spondylitis synovial fluid, disease-linked clones were reportedly significantly enriched. Several of the motif variants were reported before in synovial fluid and blood from reactive arthritis.

Sample: blood, either unsorted or a sorted T cell fraction (not recorded which). The receptor was isolated from a male donor with ankylosing spondylitis or in good health (not recorded which).

The CDR3 sequence: CASGAGDPYNEQFF. DNA of the CDR3: TGTGCTAGTGGTGCCGGGGACCCCTACAATGAGCAGTTCTTC. This chain links TRBV12-5 with TRBJ2-1; the D gene could be TRBD1 or TRBD2 (5 bases each). The length of the CDR3 is 14 residues. Per the germline V gene, CDR1 is LGHNT and CDR2 is FRNRAP. Trimming pared 5 bases from V and 2 bases from J, leaving 10 bases between.